This T cell receptor beta chain was observed in a study of cytotoxic CD8 clonotypes in ibrutinib-treated CLL. Study information: Partial responses numbered approximately 24 and complete responses 2; after a median around 63 months, about 14 stayed remitted and 12 progressed.

Study-wide results and limits: Against age-matched healthy donors, baseline clonality ran higher and tracked circulating CD8+ T-cell counts. Before falling back toward baseline at progression, clonality had risen at the time of ibrutinib response. Shared public clonotypes were rare, and on treatment they either got smaller or stayed the same.

Produced via immunoSEQ multiplex PCR; TCRdb's table is partial and in-frame only. The sample yields around 76,000 clones, approximately 87% seen once. V lost 2 bases and J lost 4; bases outside the gene matches: 6. The germline gives CDR1 SEHNR, CDR2 FQNEAQ (reference sequence). The CDR3 runs 16 residues. About this clone: Its matching antigen is unknown.

The TCR comes from a human donor with chronic lymphocytic leukemia. Sample: PBMCs, taken after 24 months of ibrutinib treatment. This chain joins TRBV7-9 and TRBJ2-7, with 12 nucleotides matching TRBD2. In DNA, the CDR3 is TGTGCCAGCAGCTTAAGTCTAGCGGGAGGGCCTTACGAGCAGTACTTC. Protein product: CASSLSLAGGPYEQYF.